The 25 T cell receptor beta chains presented below share a single source sample, sequenced in a study of radiotherapy plus CTLA-4 blockade in lung cancer. Assay: immunoSEQ multiplex PCR; the TCRdb copy retains only in-frame clones and omits some. The sample holds approximately 110,000 clones, 81% seen once. The sequencing here drew on peripheral blood, taken from a patient treated with radiotherapy plus ipilimumab. The source is a human donor with non-small cell lung cancer that progressed on radiotherapy plus ipilimumab. Some clones in this sample may be carry-over from other donors' samples.

The chain employs TRBV18 and TRBJ1-2; weak D call: TRBD1 (5 bases). Germline V gene sequence: CDR1 KGHSH, CDR2 LQKENI. This CDR3 is 15 amino acids long. Trimming removed 6 bases at V and 4 bases at J, with 18 bases between. This CDR3 reads CASSQGPGKSYGYTF. CDR3 DNA sequence: TGTGCCAGCTCCCAAGGGCCAGGGAAAAGCTATGGCTACACCTTC.

V gene TRBV5-1 combines with J gene TRBJ1-2; 8 bases line up with TRBD1. Germline assignment: CDR1 SGHRS and CDR2 YFSETQ. Unmatched junction bases numbered 4, after V lost 7 bases and J lost 2 bases. This CDR3 contains 13 residues. Written as DNA, the CDR3 is TGCGCCAGCTTCCCAGGGGGCAACTATGGCTACACCTTC. It yields the protein CASFPGGNYGYTF.

The chain uses TRBV18 and TRBJ2-7; 9 bases line up with TRBD2. This CDR3 spans 15 amino acids. Germline lookup yields CDR1 KGHSH and CDR2 LQKENI. The trim removed 4 bases at V and 3 bases at J, leaving 7 bases unmatched. The CDR3 sequence: CASSRARTSVYEQYF. In nucleotides, the CDR3 is TGTGCCAGCTCACGGGCTCGGACTAGCGTCTACGAGCAGTACTTC.

This clone was recorded at least ten times. The chain employs TRBV18 and TRBJ1-4; no reliable D call. Deletions cut 0 bases from V and 7 bases from J, with 12 bases between. Germline V CDR1 and CDR2: KGHSH, LQKENI. The CDR3 runs 15 residues. The DNA for the CDR3 is TGTGCCAGCTCACCACCAGGCGAGGAGGGTGAAAAACTGTTTTTT. Protein product: CASSPPGEEGEKLFF.

This chain joins TRBV20-1 and TRBJ2-3; D unclear. V lost 0 bases, J lost 3 bases, and 1 base lay in between. The germline V gene has CDR1 DFQATT and CDR2 SNEGSKA (reference sequence). The CDR3 is made up of 11 amino acids. The CDR3 protein is CSARETDTQYF. The CDR3 DNA follows: TGCAGTGCTAGAGAAACAGATACGCAGTATTTT.

This clone was counted a few times. The V gene is TRBV19, the J gene TRBJ1-2; D remains unclear. Per the germline V gene, CDR1 is LNHDA and CDR2 is SQIVND (reference sequence). CDR3 length equals 14 residues. Deletions cut 3 bases from V and 9 bases from J, with 17 bases between. CDR3 DNA sequence: TGTGCCAGTAGTATCGAGGGCATCCCCATTCGCTACACCTTC. Translated: CASSIEGIPIRYTF. Complete variable domain (other parts from reference TRBV19 and TRBJ1-2): DGGITQSPKYLFRKEGQNVTLSCEQNLNHDAMYWYRQDPGQGLRLIYYSQIVNDFQKGDIAEGYSVSREKKESFPLTVTSAQKNPTAFYLCASSIEGIPIRYTFGSGTRLTVV.

This rearrangement joins TRBV6-1 to TRBJ2-1, with D possibly TRBD2 on 6 matching bases. The CDR3 is 15 amino acids. The V and J ends lost 4 bases and 9 bases respectively, with 19 bases between them. Germline CDR1 and CDR2: MNHNS and SASEGT. CDR3 nucleotides: TGTGCCAGCAGTGTCGCGGTTGGTAGCGGCGGTGAGCAGTTCTTC. It encodes CASSVAVGSGGEQFF.

This clone was recorded a few times. The rearrangement joins TRBV4-3 to TRBJ1-6; D gene uncertain. Trimming stripped 2 bases from V and 7 bases from J, with 9 bases between. Germline CDR1 is LGHNA and CDR2 is YSLEER. The CDR3 totals 14 residues. CDR3 region: CASSQRHQNSPLHF. CDR3 nucleotide sequence: TGCGCCAGCAGCCAAAGACACCAAAATTCACCCCTCCACTTT.

The rearrangement joins TRBV12-5 to TRBJ1-1; D is ambiguous. V lost 6 bases and J lost 10, with 18 bases in between. Germline values: CDR1 LGHNT, CDR2 FRNRAP. This CDR3 has 13 residues. CDR3 DNA: TGTGCTAGTGGATCCTCGCTTCCCGGAGGAGCTTTCTTT. This sequence encodes CASGSSLPGGAFF.

This clone was counted only a few times. The V call is TRBV10-3, the J call TRBJ2-1; D remains unclear. V was pared by 4 bases and J by 0 bases, with 16 bases between. The CDR3 is made up of 17 amino acids. CDR1 and CDR2 from the germline V gene are ENHRY and SYGVKD. The CDR3 DNA follows: TGTGCCATCAGTGGATTGGACCCTAGGAGCTCCTACAATGAGCAGTTCTTC. It encodes CAISGLDPRSSYNEQFF.

V is TRBV6-5 and J is TRBJ2-1; D might be TRBD1 (6 bases). Trimming shortened V by 6 bases and J by 3 bases, and 9 bases separated the two germline ends. This CDR3 is 13 amino acids long. The germline CDR1 and CDR2 sequences are MNHEY and SVGAGI. In nucleotides, the CDR3 is TGTGCCAGCAGCCAGGACAGCTACAATGAGCAGTTCTTC. Amino acids: CASSQDSYNEQFF.

J is TRBJ2-3 and V is TRBV5-6; D may match TRBD1 or TRBD2 (5 bases each). Germline V gene sequence: CDR1 SGHDT, CDR2 YYEEEE. The V end was cut by 4 bases, the J end by 0 bases, with 18 bases between. CDR3 length: 17 amino acids. This chain's CDR3 is CASSRFGKRGSTDTQYF. The CDR3 bases are TGTGCCAGCAGCCGATTCGGTAAGAGGGGAAGCACAGATACGCAGTATTTT.

V and J are TRBV5-6 and TRBJ1-2, with a weak D call TRBD1 (5 bases). Looked up from germline, CDR1 is SGHDT and CDR2 is YYEEEE. This CDR3 is built from 17 residues. V lost 4 bases and J 3 bases, leaving 22 bases between the germline ends. Written as DNA, the CDR3 is TGTGCCAGCAGCCCGGGCTTTGTGACAGTAGGGGACTATGGCTACACCTTC. Residues: CASSPGFVTVGDYGYTF.

This sequence joins TRBV7-3 and TRBJ1-1, with TRBD1 identical over 8 bases. V lost 3 bases to trimming and J lost 0 bases; unmatched junction nucleotides: 3. In germline, CDR1 is SGHTA, CDR2 FQGTGA. The length of the CDR3 is 15 residues. As DNA, the CDR3 is TGTGCCAGCAGCTTGGCAGGGGGCATGAACACTGAAGCTTTCTTT. This sequence encodes CASSLAGGMNTEAFF.

The chain combines TRBV29-1 with TRBJ2-7; D is uncertain. Deletions cut 2 bases from V and 1 base from J, with 6 bases between. Per the germline V gene, CDR1 is SQVTM and CDR2 is ANQGSEA. The CDR3 runs to 12 residues. The CDR3 reads CSVELTSYEQYF. In DNA form, the CDR3 reads TGCAGCGTTGAATTGACTTCCTACGAGCAGTACTTC.

Of note for this clone: One end of the junction fails to match germline, which may point to a read error. The genes are TRBV27 and TRBJ1-1; 7 bases line up with TRBD1. The CDR3 is made up of 12 amino acids. The germline V gene has CDR1 MNHEY and CDR2 SMNVEV (reference sequence). The CDR3: CASSTTGTELRF. CDR3 sequence (DNA): TGTGCCAGCAGTACAACCGGGACAGAGCTGCGCTTT.

The chain links TRBV9 to TRBJ1-1, with D perhaps TRBD1 (5 bases). The CDR3 contains 16 residues. Germline loops: CDR1 SGDLS, CDR2 YYNGEE. Trimming took off 0 bases at V and 1 base at J, with 13 bases between the two ends. Here the CDR3 reads CASSVGAGGKNTEAFF. The CDR3 DNA sequence: TGTGCCAGCAGCGTAGGGGCGGGGGGAAAGAACACTGAAGCTTTCTTT.

The gene calls are TRBV11-1 and TRBJ2-7; no firm D call. The CDR3 runs to 16 residues. V was pared by 5 bases and J by 4 bases, with 21 bases between. Germline values: CDR1 SGHAT, CDR2 FQDESV (reference sequence). The CDR3 nucleotides read TGTGCCAGCAGCCCACCCGACCAGTCCTACGGTTACGAGCAGTACTTC. Its protein is CASSPPDQSYGYEQYF. Based on the CDR3 plus reference TRBV11-1 and TRBJ2-7, the full variable domain is EAEVAQSPRYKITEKSQAVAFWCDPISGHATLYWYRQILGQGPELLVQFQDESVVDDSQLPKDRFSAERLKGVDSTLKIQPAELGDSAMYLCASSPPDQSYGYEQYFGPGTRLTVT.

This clone was detected once. V and J are TRBV6-1 and TRBJ2-2; 9 nucleotides line up with TRBD2. Germline CDR1 and CDR2: MNHNS and SASEGT. The CDR3 covers 17 residues. Trimming at V came to 1 base and at J to 3 bases, leaving 6 bases not matched to a gene. DNA of the CDR3: TGTGCCAGCAGTGAAGGAGCTAGCGGGGAGTACACCGGGGAGCTGTTTTTT. Translating it yields CASSEGASGEYTGELFF.

This chain links TRBV19 with TRBJ1-5; 8 positions match TRBD1. From germline, CDR1 is LNHDA and CDR2 SQIVND (reference sequence). This CDR3 contains 15 residues. V lost 4 bases and J lost 2; bases outside the gene matches: 4. The CDR3 region is CASSTGGWGNQPQHF. The CDR3 DNA reads as TGTGCCAGTAGTACAGGGGGCTGGGGCAATCAGCCCCAGCATTTT.

The J gene is TRBJ2-2, the V gene TRBV9; no definite D call. Per the germline V gene, CDR1 is SGDLS and CDR2 is YYNGEE. The CDR3 consists of 17 residues. The V and J ends lost 1 base and 1 base respectively, with 14 bases between them. The CDR3 region is CASSVLGAAVNTGELFF. DNA of the CDR3: TGTGCCAGCAGCGTATTAGGCGCGGCAGTGAACACCGGGGAGCTGTTTTTT.

The chain carries TRBV15 and TRBJ1-1; weak D call: TRBD1 (5 bases). This CDR3 contains 13 residues. CDR1 is LNHNV, CDR2 YYDKDF, per germline (reference sequence). Trimming left V 10 bases short and J 5 bases short, with 17 bases between. This CDR3 reads CASREQGGTEAFF. DNA for the CDR3: TGTGCCAGCCGTGAGCAGGGAGGTACTGAAGCTTTCTTT.

The count of this clone is one. The genes are TRBV20-1 and TRBJ1-2; D is unclear. The CDR3 is 11 amino acids. The germline gives CDR1 DFQATT, CDR2 SNEGSKA (reference sequence). V lost 5 bases and J 5 bases, leaving 9 bases between the germline ends. CDR3 loop: CSAGLTYGYTF. Written as DNA, the CDR3 is TGCAGTGCTGGATTAACATATGGCTACACCTTC.

V usage is TRBV7-2 and J usage is TRBJ1-2; the D gene is possibly TRBD1 (5 bases). The V gene lost 3 bases and the J gene lost 2 bases, with 10 bases spanning the gap. The CDR3 is 14 amino acids. Germline V gene data show CDR1 as SGHTA and CDR2 as FQGNSA. CDR3 residues: CASSLARQNYGYTF. The CDR3, as DNA: TGTGCCAGCAGCTTGGCCCGACAGAACTATGGCTACACCTTC.

Points on this clone: At one boundary the junction diverges from the germline segment, which might be a read error. Other nucleotide sequences in the sample specify the same CDR3. The CDR3 nucleotides are TGCGCCAGCAGCTTGGTGTCGGTCCGAATCCAAGAGACACAGTACTTC. This translates into CASSLVSVRIQETQYF. The V call is TRBV5-1, the J call TRBJ2-5; no reliable D call. Looked up from germline, CDR1 is SGHRS and CDR2 is YFSETQ. This CDR3 region has 16 residues.